The TCR beta chain described here comes from a study of shared clonotypes between healthy human individuals. Looking at the study overall: Used for every donor were three CD4 naive, three CD4 memory, two CD8 naive and one CD8 memory plate.

V dropped 4 bases and J dropped 0; count of bases not matched to a gene: 3. Germline CDR1 SGHAT, CDR2 FQNNGV. This CDR3 spans 16 amino acids. The naive CD8 subset, CD45RO-negative cells positively selected for CCR7, excluded terminally differentiated effector memory CD45RA+ cells. Several immunoSEQ plates held equal portions of the genomic DNA taken from each subset. Per sorted-subset replicate PCR, input was approximately 210 ng DNA, representing about 30,000 T cell genomes. In the authors' methods: Junction-only immunoSEQ data arrived without quality scores, meaning filtering differed. Using immunoSEQ multiplex PCR, the repertoire was profiled, and TCRdb retains in-frame clones only, with some absent. That table gives V, J and clone size, and the DNA gave D and trimming. This table holds about 2.1 million clones, about 92% found once.

The sample consisted of naive CD8+ T cells from PBMCs. The chain has TRBV11-2 and TRBJ2-1; 10 bases map to TRBD2. The TCR was taken from a man between 18 and 35 years old in good health. Some clones in this sample may be carry-over from other donors' samples. The CDR3: CASSWSSGSSYNEQFF. The CDR3 region has the DNA TGTGCCAGCAGCTGGTCTAGCGGGAGCTCCTACAATGAGCAGTTCTTC.